Detailed here is one T cell receptor beta chain. This entry is derived from a study of blood T cell repertoires in COVID-19. V was shortened by 0 bases and J by 6 bases, with 12 bases between the two germline ends. Germline CDR1 MNHEY, CDR2 SMNVEV (reference sequence). CDR3 length: 14 amino acids. Profiled with immunoSEQ multiplex PCR; TCRdb holds only in-frame clones, not every one. The sample has some 140,000 clones; around 82% are singletons. The specimen was PBMCs or T cells enriched from blood (not recorded which). This receptor was identified in a middle-aged man with acute COVID-19. The V gene is TRBV27, the J gene TRBJ2-7; D may be TRBD2 (5 bases). For the CDR3, the DNA is TGTGCCAGCAGTTTATCACTAGTGTACGGCGAGCAGTACTTC. This codes for CASSLSLVYGEQYF.